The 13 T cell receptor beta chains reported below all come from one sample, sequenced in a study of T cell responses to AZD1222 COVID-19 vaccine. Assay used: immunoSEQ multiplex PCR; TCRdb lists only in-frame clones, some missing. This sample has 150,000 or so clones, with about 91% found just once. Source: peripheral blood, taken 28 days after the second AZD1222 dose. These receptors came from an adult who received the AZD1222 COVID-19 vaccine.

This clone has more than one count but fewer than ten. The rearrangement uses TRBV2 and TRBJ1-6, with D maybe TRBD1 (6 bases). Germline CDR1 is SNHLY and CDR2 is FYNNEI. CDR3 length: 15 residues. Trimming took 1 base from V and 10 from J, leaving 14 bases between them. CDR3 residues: CASSEVGQGRSPLHF. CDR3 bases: TGTGCCAGCAGTGAAGTGGGCCAGGGGAGGTCACCCCTCCACTTT.

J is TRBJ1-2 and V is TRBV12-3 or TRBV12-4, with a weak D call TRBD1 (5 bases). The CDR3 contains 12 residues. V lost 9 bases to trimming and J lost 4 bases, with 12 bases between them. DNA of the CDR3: TGTGCCAGTATCCAAGGGGCCTATGGCTACACCTTC. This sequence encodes CASIQGAYGYTF.

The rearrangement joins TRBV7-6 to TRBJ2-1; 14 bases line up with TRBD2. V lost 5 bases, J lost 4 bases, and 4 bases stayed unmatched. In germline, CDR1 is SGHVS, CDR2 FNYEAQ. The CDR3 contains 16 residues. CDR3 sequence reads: CASSVRTSGRYNEQFF. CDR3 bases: TGTGCCAGCAGCGTGAGGACTAGCGGGAGGTACAATGAGCAGTTCTTC.

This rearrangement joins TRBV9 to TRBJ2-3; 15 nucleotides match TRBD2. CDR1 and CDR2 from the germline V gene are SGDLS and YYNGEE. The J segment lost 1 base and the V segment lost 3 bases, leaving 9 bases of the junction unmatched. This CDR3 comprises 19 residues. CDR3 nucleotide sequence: TGTGCCAGCAGCGACCGACAGGGACTAGCGGGAGGAGGCACAGATACGCAGTATTTT. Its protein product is CASSDRQGLAGGGTDTQYF.

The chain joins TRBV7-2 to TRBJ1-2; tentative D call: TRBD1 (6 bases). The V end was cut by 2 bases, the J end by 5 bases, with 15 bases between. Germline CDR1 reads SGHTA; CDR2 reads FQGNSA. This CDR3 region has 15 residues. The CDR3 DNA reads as TGTGCCAGCAGCTTAATGATAGGACAGAGGTATGGCTACACCTTC. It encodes CASSLMIGQRYGYTF.

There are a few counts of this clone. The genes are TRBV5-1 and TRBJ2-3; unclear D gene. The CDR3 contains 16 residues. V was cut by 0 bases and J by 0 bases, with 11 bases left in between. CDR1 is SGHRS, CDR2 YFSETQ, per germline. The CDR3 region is CASSLEGDSSTDTQYF. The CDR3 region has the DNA TGCGCCAGCAGCTTGGAAGGTGACTCTAGCACAGATACGCAGTATTTT.

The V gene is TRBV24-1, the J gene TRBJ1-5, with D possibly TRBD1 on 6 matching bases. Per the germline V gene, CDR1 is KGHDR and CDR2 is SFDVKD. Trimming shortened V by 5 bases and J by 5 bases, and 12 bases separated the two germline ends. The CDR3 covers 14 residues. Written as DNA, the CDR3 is TGTGCCACCAGTGTAGGGGGGGGCGATCAGCCCCAGCATTTT. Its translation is CATSVGGGDQPQHF.

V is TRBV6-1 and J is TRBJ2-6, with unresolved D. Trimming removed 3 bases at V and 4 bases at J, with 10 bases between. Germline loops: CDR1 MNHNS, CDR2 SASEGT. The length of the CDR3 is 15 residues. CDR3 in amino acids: CASSDPRSGANVLTF. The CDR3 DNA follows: TGTGCCAGCAGTGATCCCCGATCCGGGGCCAACGTCCTGACTTTC.

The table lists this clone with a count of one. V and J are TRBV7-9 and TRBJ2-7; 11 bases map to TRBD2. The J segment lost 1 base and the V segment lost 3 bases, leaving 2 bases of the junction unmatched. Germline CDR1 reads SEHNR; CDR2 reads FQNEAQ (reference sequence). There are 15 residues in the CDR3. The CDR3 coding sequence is TGTGCCAGCAGCTTGACTAGCGGGAAGTCCTACGAGCAGTACTTC. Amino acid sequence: CASSLTSGKSYEQYF.

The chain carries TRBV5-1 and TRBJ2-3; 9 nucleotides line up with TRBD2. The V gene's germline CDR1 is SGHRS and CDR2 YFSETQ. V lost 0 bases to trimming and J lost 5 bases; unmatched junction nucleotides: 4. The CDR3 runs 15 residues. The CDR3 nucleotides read TGCGCCAGCAGCTTGGGACTAGCGGAGATAGATACGCAGTATTTT. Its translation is CASSLGLAEIDTQYF.

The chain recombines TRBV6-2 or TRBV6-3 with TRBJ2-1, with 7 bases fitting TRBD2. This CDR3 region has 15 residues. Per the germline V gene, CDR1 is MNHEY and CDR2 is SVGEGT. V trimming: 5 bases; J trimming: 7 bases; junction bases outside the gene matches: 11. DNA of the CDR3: TGTGCCAGCAGTCTCCTGGCGGGAGTTGGGAATGAGCAGTTCTTC. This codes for CASSLLAGVGNEQFF.

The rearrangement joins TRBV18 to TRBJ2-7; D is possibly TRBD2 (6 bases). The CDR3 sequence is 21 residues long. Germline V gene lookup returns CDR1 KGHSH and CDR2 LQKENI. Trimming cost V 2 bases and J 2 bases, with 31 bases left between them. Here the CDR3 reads CASSPMGGKRDLWWVPYEQYF. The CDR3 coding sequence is TGTGCCAGCTCACCAATGGGCGGAAAAAGGGACTTATGGTGGGTGCCCTACGAGCAGTACTTC.

CDR3 coding DNA: TGCGCCAGCAGCCAAGAGGGGGACTTCTACGAGCAGTACTTC. Encoded protein: CASSQEGDFYEQYF. The chain recombines TRBV4-1 with TRBJ2-7; the D gene is possibly TRBD2 (6 bases). Germline V gene lookup returns CDR1 MGHRA and CDR2 YSYEKL. V lost 0 bases and J lost 3, with 9 bases in between. The CDR3 covers 14 residues.